The 15 T cell receptor beta chains in this list originate from one sample, sequenced in a study of T cell responses to AZD1222 COVID-19 vaccine. Repertoires were generated with immunoSEQ multiplex PCR, while TCRdb's copy carries only in-frame clones and drops some. The sample holds approximately 70,000 clones, around 85% seen once. This specimen consisted of peripheral blood, obtained on day 0 of AZD1222 vaccination. These receptors were taken from an adult in good health.

CDR3 bases: TGTGCCAGCATCCTGCGGGGGGCTGAAGCTTTCTTT. Translating it yields CASILRGAEAFF. The chain has TRBV6-6 and TRBJ1-1; D may be TRBD1 (5 bases). V was cut by 7 bases and J by 6 bases, with 12 bases left in between. Germline V gene lookup returns CDR1 MNHNY and CDR2 SVGAGI (reference sequence). The CDR3 loop spans 12 amino acids.

This rearrangement joins TRBV10-2 to TRBJ2-1; 8 nucleotides line up with TRBD2. The length of the CDR3 is 11 residues. Germline V lookup: CDR1 WSHSY, CDR2 SAAADI. J lost 10 bases, V lost 7 bases, and 3 bases had no gene match. CDR3 nucleotides: TGCGCCAGCAAATCGGGGGGGGAGCAGTTCTTC. Its protein is CASKSGGEQFF.

The chain is built from TRBV9 and TRBJ2-2, with 14 positions matching TRBD2. J was trimmed by 7 bases and V by 4 bases; bases with no gene match: 12. The V gene's germline CDR1 is SGDLS and CDR2 YYNGEE. This CDR3 comprises 18 residues. The CDR3: CASSWTSGGLLRDGELFF. For the CDR3, the DNA is TGTGCCAGCAGCTGGACTAGCGGGGGGCTTCTTAGGGACGGGGAGCTGTTTTTT.

The chain links TRBV6-1 to TRBJ1-2; 11 nucleotides agree with TRBD1. The V segment lost 2 bases and the J segment 7 bases; nucleotides outside the gene matches: 6. Per germline, CDR1 MNHNS and CDR2 SASEGT. The CDR3 is 15 amino acids. Written as DNA, the CDR3 is TGTGCCAGCAGTGAACCAACCGGGACAGGGGGTGGCTACACCTTC. Encoded protein: CASSEPTGTGGGYTF.

The rearrangement uses TRBV13 and TRBJ2-3; a possible D gene is TRBD2 (5 bases). V was cut by 0 bases and J by 3 bases, with 7 bases left in between. Germline CDR1 and CDR2: PRHDT and FYEKMQ (reference sequence). This CDR3 contains 14 residues. CDR3 sequence: CASSLGLGTDTQYF. Written as DNA, the CDR3 is TGTGCCAGCAGCTTAGGACTAGGGACAGATACGCAGTATTTT.

The V call is TRBV19, the J call TRBJ2-7; D remains ambiguous. From germline, CDR1 is LNHDA and CDR2 SQIVND (reference sequence). There are 11 residues in the CDR3. Trimming removed 6 bases from V and 2 bases from J, with 5 bases in between. CDR3 sequence reads: CASSAAYEQYF. CDR3 nucleotide sequence: TGTGCCAGTAGCGCTGCCTACGAGCAGTACTTC.

The rearrangement links TRBV27 to TRBJ1-1; no clear D. Germline V gene data show CDR1 as MNHEY and CDR2 as SMNVEV (reference sequence). Trimming pared 3 bases from V and 5 bases from J, leaving 16 bases between. This CDR3 spans 15 amino acids. The CDR3 protein is CASSFLGSFSTEAFF. The DNA for the CDR3 is TGTGCCAGCAGTTTTTTAGGGTCCTTCAGTACTGAAGCTTTCTTT.

This sequence joins TRBV30 and TRBJ1-3; no firm D call. The V end lost 4 bases, the J end lost 1 base, and 8 bases lay between the germline ends. CDR1 is GTSNPN and CDR2 is SVGIG in the germline V gene (reference sequence). The CDR3 is 13 amino acids. The CDR3 nucleotides are TGTGCCTGGAACCCGGCTTCTGGAAACACCATATATTTT. Translation gives CAWNPASGNTIYF.

A single count supports this clone. The chain couples TRBV2 to TRBJ1-2; D unclear. There are 17 residues in the CDR3. The germline V gene has CDR1 SNHLY and CDR2 FYNNEI. The V end was cut by 0 bases, the J end by 7 bases, with 21 bases between. DNA for the CDR3: TGTGCCAGCAGTGAAGCAGGGAAACCCAAATCTTTATCTGGCTACACCTTC. Amino acid sequence: CASSEAGKPKSLSGYTF.

CDR3 amino acids: CASSLQDEQYF. CDR3 DNA: TGCGCCAGCAGCTTACAGGACGAGCAGTACTTC. This chain connects TRBV5-1 to TRBJ2-7; D is perhaps TRBD1 (5 bases). The CDR3 has 11 residues. Germline V lookup: CDR1 SGHRS, CDR2 YFSETQ. V lost 2 bases and J lost 5, with 5 bases in between.

The rearrangement links TRBV7-3 to TRBJ2-3; possible D gene TRBD2, 5 bases. Trimming left V 1 base short and J 3 bases short, with 11 bases between. This CDR3 has 15 residues. The germline gives CDR1 SGHTA, CDR2 FQGTGA. DNA of the CDR3: TGTGCCAGCAGCTTAAACGGACTTCATACAGATACGCAGTATTTT. Protein: CASSLNGLHTDTQYF.

This clone came up once. V and J are TRBV23-1 and TRBJ1-3; the D gene is possibly TRBD1 (6 bases). TRBV23-1 is annotated as an ORF whose role is uncertain. Between the trimmed V and J ends, which lost 0 bases and 7 bases, there was a span of 19 bases. The CDR3 consists of 17 residues. The CDR3 loop is CASSQSHTGCPGNTIYF. Written as DNA, the CDR3 is TGCGCCAGCAGTCAATCACATACAGGGTGTCCCGGGAACACCATATATTTT.

V is TRBV7-2 and J is TRBJ2-1; D tentatively fits TRBD1 or TRBD2 (5 bases each). Trimming took 5 bases from V and 6 from J, leaving 17 bases between them. Germline loops: CDR1 SGHTA, CDR2 FQGNSA. The CDR3 covers 15 residues. As DNA, the CDR3 is TGTGCCAGCAGCGCTAGCCCTCAGGGTCGCAATGAGCAGTTCTTC. Protein product: CASSASPQGRNEQFF.

The chain couples TRBV6-5 to TRBJ2-3; D call uncertain. Germline V gene data show CDR1 as MNHEY and CDR2 as SVGAGI. V lost 6 bases and J 6 bases, leaving 7 bases between the germline ends. The length of the CDR3 is 11 residues. CDR3 nucleotide sequence: TGTGCCAGCAGAATAAGGGATACGCAGTATTTT. Protein: CASRIRDTQYF.

This chain uses TRBV11-3 with TRBJ2-3, with 11 positions matching TRBD2. The CDR3 runs 16 residues. Trimming cost V 2 bases and J 2 bases; bases outside gene matches: 3. Germline V gives CDR1 SGHNT, CDR2 YENEEA. The CDR3 reads CASSLRLAGFTDTQYF. CDR3 nucleotide sequence: TGTGCCAGCAGCTTAAGACTAGCGGGGTTCACAGATACGCAGTATTTT.